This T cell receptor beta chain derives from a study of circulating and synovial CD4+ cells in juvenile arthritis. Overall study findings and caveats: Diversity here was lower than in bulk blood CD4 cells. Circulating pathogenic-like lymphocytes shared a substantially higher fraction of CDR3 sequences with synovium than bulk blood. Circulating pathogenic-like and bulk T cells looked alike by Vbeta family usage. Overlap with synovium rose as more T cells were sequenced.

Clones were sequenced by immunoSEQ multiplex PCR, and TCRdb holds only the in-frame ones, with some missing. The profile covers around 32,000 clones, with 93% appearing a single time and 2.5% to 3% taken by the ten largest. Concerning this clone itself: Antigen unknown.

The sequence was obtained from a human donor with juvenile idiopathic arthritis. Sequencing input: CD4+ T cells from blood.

The CDR3 sequence: CASSYGLAGVYEQYF. In DNA form, the CDR3 reads TGTGCCAGCAGTTACGGACTAGCTGGGGTCTACGAGCAGTACTTC. J is TRBJ2-7 and V is TRBV6-5; TRBD2 matches at 8 bases. Per the germline V gene, CDR1 is MNHEY and CDR2 is SVGAGI. V lost 2 bases, J lost 3 bases, and 6 bases stayed unmatched. CDR3 length: 15 amino acids.